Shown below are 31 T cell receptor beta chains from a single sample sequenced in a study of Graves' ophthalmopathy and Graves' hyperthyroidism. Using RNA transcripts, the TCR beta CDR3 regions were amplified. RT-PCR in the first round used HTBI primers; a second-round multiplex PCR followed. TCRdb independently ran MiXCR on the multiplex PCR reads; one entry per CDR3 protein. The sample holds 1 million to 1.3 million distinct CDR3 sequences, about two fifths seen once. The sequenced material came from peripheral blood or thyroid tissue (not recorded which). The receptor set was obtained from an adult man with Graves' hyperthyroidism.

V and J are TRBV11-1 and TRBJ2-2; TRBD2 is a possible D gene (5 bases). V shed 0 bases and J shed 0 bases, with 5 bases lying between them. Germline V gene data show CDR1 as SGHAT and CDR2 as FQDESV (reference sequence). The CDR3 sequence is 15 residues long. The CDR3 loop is CASSLARANTGELFF. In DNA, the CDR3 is TGTGCCAGCAGCTTAGCGAGGGCGAACACCGGGGAGCTGTTTTTT.

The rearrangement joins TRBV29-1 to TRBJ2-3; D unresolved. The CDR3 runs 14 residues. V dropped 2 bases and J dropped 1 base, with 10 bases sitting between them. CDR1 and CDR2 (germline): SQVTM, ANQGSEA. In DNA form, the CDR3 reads TGCAGCGTTGAAACTGGGCGTGGCACAGATACGCAGTATTTT. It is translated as CSVETGRGTDTQYF.

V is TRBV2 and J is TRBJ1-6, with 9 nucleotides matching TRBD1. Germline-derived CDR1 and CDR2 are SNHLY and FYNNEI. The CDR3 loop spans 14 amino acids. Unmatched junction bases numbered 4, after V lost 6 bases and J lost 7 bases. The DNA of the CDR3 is TGTGCCAGCAGGAGACAGGGGGGAAATTCACCCCTCCACTTT. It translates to CASRRQGGNSPLHF.

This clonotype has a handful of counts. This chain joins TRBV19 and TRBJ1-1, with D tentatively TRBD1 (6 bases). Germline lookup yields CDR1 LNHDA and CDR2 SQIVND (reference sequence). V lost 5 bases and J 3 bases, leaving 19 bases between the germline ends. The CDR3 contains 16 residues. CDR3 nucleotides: TGTGCCAGTAGTCCTGGACGGGGGGCGTTGGACACTGAAGCTTTCTTT. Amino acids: CASSPGRGALDTEAFF.

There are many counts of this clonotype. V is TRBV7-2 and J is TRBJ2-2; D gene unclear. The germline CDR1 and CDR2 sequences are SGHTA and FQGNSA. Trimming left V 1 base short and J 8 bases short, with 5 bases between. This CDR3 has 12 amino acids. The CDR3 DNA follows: TGTGCCAGCAGCTTAGATTGGGGGGAGCTGTTTTTT. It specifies CASSLDWGELFF.

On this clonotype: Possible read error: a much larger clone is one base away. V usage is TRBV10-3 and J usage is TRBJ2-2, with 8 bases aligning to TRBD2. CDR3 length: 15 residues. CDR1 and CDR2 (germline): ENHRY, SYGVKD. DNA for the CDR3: TGTGCCATCAGTGAGACTAGCGGAAACACCGGGGGGCTGTTTTTT. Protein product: CAISETSGNTGGLFF.

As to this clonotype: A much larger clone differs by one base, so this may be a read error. CDR3 nucleotide sequence: TGTGCCAGCAGCTTCGGCCCGGACGTATATTTT. Translated: CASSFGPDVYF. The V call is TRBV7-9, the J call TRBJ1-3; unclear D gene. Germline values: CDR1 SEHNR, CDR2 FQNEAQ (reference sequence). There are 11 residues in the CDR3. The germline V and J ends were trimmed by 3 bases and 14 bases, with 11 bases remaining between them.

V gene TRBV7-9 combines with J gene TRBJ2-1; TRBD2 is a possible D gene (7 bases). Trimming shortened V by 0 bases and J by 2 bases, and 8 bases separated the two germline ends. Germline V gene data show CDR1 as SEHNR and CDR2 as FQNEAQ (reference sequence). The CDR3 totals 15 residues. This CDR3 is CASSLAGGPYNEQFF. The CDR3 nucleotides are TGTGCCAGCAGCTTAGCGGGGGGGCCCTACAATGAGCAGTTCTTC.

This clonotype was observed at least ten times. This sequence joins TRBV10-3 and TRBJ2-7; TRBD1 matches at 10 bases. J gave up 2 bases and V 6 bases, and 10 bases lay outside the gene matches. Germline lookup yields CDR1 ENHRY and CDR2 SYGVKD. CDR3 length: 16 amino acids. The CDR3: CAIRSPGDRGAYEQYF. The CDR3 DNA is TGTGCCATCAGAAGCCCGGGGGACAGGGGTGCCTACGAGCAGTACTTC.

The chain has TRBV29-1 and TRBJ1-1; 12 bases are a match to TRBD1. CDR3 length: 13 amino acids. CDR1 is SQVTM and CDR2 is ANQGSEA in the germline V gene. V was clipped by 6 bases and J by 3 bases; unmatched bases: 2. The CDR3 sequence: CSVGQGADTEAFF. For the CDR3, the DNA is TGCAGCGTGGGACAGGGGGCTGACACTGAAGCTTTCTTT.

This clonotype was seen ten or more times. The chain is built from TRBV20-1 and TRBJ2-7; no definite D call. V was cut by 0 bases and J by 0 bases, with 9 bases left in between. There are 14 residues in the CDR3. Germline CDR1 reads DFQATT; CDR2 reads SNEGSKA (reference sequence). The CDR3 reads CSARDYSSSYEQYF. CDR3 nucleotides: TGCAGTGCTAGAGATTACAGTTCCTCCTACGAGCAGTACTTC.

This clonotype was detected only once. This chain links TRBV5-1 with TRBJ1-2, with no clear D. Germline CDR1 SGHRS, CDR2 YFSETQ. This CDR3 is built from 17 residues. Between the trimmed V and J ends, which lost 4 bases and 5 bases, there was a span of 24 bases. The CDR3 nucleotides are TGCGCCAGCAGCCCTCGAGACCCCCACGGCGGGGAGTATGGCTACACCTTC. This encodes CASSPRDPHGGEYGYTF.

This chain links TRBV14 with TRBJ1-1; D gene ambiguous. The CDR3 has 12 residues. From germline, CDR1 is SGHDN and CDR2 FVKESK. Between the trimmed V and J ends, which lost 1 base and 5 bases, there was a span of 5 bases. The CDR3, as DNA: TGTGCCAGCAGCCAAGTACAGACTGAAGCTTTCTTT. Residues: CASSQVQTEAFF.

For the CDR3, the DNA is TGCAGTGCTAGTCTAGTAGGGTACGCCTTCTTT. Amino acid sequence: CSASLVGYAFF. This sequence joins TRBV20-1 and TRBJ1-1; no definite D call. The V and J ends lost 3 bases and 14 bases respectively, with 16 bases between them. Germline V gene data show CDR1 as DFQATT and CDR2 as SNEGSKA (reference sequence). The CDR3 totals 11 residues.

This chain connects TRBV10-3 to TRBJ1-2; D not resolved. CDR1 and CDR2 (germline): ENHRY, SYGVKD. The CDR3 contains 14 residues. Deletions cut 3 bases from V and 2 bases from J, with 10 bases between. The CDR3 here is CAISERRRNYGYTF. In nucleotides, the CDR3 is TGTGCCATCAGTGAACGCCGGAGAAACTATGGCTACACCTTC.

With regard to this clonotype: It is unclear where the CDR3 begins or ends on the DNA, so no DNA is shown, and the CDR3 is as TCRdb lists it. CDR3 residues: CDSSFYICSARAELGNQPQHF. J is TRBJ1-5 and V is TRBV7-9. Germline lookup yields CDR1 SEHNR and CDR2 FQNEAQ (reference sequence). The CDR3 contains 21 residues when both ends are counted.

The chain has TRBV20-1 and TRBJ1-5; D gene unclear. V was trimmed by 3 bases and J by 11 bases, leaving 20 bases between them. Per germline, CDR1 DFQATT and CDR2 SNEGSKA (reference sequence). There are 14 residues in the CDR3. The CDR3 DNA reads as TGCAGTGCTAGCCCTTGGGAGGTGGAAGAGACCCAGCATTTT. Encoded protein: CSASPWEVEETQHF.

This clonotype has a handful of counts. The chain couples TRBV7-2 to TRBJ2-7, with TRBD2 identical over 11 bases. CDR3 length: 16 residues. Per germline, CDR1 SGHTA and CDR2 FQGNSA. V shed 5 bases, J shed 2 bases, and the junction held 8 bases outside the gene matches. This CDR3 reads CASSPSSGGLTYEQYF. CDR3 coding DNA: TGTGCCAGCAGCCCCTCTAGCGGGGGGCTCACCTACGAGCAGTACTTC.

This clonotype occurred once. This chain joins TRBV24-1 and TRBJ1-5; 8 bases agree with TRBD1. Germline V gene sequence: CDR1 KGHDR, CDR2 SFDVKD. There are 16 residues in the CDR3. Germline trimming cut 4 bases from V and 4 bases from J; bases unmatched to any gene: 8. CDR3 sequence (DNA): TGTGCCACCAGTGACAAAAAGACAGGGGTTAATCAGCCCCAGCATTTT. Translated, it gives CATSDKKTGVNQPQHF.

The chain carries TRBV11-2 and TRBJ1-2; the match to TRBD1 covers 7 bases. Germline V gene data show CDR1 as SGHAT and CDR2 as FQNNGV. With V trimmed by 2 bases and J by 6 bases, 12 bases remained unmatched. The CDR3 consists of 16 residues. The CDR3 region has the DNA TGTGCCAGCAGCTTACTCGACAGGGTGGGGACGGATGGCTACACCTTC. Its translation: CASSLLDRVGTDGYTF.

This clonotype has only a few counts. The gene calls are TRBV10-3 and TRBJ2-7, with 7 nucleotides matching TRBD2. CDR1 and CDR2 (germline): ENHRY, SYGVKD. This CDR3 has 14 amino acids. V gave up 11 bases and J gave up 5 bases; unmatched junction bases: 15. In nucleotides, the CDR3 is TGTGCCGCTAACCGGGACTACCAAGGCGACGAGCAGTACTTC. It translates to CAANRDYQGDEQYF.

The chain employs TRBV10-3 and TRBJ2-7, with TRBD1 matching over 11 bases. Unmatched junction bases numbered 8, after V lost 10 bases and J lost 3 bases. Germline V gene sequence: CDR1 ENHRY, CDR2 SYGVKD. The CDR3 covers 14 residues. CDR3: CATAPGQGGYEQYF. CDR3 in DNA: TGTGCCACCGCGCCGGGACAGGGGGGCTACGAGCAGTACTTC.

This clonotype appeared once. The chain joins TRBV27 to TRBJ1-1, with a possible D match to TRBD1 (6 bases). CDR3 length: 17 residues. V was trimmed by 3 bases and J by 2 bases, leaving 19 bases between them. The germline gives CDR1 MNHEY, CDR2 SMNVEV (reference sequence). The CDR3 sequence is CASSLTPPGHPNTEAFF. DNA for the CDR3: TGTGCCAGCAGTTTGACACCGCCGGGACATCCAAACACTGAAGCTTTCTTT.

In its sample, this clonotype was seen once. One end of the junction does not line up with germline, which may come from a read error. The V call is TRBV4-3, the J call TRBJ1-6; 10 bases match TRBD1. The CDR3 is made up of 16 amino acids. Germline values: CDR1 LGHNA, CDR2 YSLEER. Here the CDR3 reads CASNQDPGQGNSPLHF. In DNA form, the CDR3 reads TGCGCCAGCAACCAAGACCCGGGACAGGGGAATTCACCCCTCCACTTT.

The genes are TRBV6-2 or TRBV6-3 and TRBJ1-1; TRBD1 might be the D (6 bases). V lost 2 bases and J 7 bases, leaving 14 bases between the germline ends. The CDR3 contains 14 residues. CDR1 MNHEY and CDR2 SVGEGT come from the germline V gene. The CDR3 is CASSYTPGAGEAFF. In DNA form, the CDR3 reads TGTGCCAGCAGTTACACCCCAGGGGCAGGTGAAGCTTTCTTT.

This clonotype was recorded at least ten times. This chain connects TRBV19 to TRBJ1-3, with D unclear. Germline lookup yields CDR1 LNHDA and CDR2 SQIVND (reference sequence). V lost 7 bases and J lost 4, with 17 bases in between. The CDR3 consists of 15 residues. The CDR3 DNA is TGTGCCAGTAATCCTCAGCGTTCGTGGGGAAACACCATATATTTT. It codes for CASNPQRSWGNTIYF.

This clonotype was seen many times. For the CDR3, the DNA is TGCGCCAGCAGTCTGTCGACAGGGGCCCCTGGCTACACCTTC. Encoded protein: CASSLSTGAPGYTF. The chain employs TRBV5-1 and TRBJ1-2, with 8 bases that match TRBD1. Germline lookup yields CDR1 SGHRS and CDR2 YFSETQ. The CDR3 length is 14 residues. V was pared by 5 bases and J by 7 bases, with 10 bases of the junction left unmatched.

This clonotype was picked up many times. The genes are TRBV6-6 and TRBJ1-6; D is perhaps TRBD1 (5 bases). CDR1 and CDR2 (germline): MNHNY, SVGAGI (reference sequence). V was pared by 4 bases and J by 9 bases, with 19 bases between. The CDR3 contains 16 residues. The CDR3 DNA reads TGTGCCAGCAGTTCCCCAATCGTGGACATATTTTCACCCCTCCACTTT. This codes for CASSSPIVDIFSPLHF.

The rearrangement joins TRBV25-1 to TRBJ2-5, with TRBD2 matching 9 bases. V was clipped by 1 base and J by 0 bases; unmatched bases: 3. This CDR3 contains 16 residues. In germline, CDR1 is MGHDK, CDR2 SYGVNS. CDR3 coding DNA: TGTGCCAGCAGTGAATCTAGCGGGATAGACCAAGAGACCCAGTACTTC. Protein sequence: CASSESSGIDQETQYF.

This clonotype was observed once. The CDR3 DNA reads as TGTGCCAGCAGCTGTACGACTGAGCAGTTCTTC. Translation gives CASSCTTEQFF. This chain joins TRBV7-9 and TRBJ2-1; D remains unclear. CDR3 length: 11 residues. V dropped 4 bases and J dropped 9 bases, with 7 bases sitting between them. Germline values: CDR1 SEHNR, CDR2 FQNEAQ (reference sequence).

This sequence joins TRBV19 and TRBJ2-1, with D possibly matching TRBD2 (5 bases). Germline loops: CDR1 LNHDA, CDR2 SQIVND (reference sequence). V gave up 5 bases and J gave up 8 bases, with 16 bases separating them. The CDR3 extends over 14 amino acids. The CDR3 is CASSLGLAVDEQFF. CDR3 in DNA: TGTGCCAGTAGTTTAGGGCTAGCTGTCGATGAGCAGTTCTTC. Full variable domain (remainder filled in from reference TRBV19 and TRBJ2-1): DGGITQSPKYLFRKEGQNVTLSCEQNLNHDAMYWYRQDPGQGLRLIYYSQIVNDFQKGDIAEGYSVSREKKESFPLTVTSAQKNPTAFYLCASSLGLAVDEQFFGPGTRLTVL.